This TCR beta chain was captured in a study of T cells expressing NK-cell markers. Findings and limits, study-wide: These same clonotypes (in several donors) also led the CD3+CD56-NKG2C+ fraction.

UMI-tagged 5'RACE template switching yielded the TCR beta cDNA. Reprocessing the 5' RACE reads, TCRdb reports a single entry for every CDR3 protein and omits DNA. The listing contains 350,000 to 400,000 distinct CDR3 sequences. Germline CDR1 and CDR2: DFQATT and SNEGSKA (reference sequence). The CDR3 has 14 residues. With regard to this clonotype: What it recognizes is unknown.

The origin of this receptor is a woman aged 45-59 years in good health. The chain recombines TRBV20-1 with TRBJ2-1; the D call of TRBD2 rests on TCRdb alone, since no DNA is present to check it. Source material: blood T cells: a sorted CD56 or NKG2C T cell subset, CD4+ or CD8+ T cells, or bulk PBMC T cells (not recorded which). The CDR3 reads CSALSSGVGNEQFF.